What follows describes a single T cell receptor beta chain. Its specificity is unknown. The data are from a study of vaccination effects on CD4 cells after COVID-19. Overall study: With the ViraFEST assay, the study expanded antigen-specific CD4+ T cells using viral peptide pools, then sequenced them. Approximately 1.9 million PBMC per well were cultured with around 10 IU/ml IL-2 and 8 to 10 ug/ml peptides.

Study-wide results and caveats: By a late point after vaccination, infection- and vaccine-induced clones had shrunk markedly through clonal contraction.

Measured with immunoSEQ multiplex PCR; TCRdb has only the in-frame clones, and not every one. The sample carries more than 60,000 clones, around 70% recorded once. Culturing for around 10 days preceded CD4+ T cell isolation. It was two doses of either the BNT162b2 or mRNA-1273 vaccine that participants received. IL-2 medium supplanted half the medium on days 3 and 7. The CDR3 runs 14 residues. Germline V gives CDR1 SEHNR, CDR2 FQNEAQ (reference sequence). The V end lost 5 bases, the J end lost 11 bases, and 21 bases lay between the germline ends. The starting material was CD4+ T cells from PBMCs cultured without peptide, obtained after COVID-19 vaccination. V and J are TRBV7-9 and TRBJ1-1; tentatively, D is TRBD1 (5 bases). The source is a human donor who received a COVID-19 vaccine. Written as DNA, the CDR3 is TGTGCCAGCAGCCCAGGGACGCCTGTAATTCGGGCTTTCTTT. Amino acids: CASSPGTPVIRAFF.